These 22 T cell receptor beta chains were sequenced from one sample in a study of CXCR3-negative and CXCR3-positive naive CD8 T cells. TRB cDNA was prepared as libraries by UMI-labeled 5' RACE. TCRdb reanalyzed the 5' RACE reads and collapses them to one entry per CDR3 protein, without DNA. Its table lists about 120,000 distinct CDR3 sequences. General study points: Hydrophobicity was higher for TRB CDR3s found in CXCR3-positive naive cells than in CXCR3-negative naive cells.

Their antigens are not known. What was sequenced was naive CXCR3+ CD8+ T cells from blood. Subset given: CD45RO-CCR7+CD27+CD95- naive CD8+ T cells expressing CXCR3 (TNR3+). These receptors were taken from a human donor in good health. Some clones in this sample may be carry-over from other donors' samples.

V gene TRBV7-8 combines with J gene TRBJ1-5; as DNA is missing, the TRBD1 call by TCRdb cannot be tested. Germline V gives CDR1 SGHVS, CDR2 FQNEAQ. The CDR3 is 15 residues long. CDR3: CASSLEVGDRQPQHF.

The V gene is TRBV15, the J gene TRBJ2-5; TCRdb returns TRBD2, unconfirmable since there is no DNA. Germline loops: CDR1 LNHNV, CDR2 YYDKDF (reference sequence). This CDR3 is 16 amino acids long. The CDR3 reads CATSRDWVVGGETQYF.

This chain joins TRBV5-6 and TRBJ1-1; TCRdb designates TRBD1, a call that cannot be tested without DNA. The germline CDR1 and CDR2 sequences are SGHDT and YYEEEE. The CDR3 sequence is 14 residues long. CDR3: CASSLQGANTEAFF. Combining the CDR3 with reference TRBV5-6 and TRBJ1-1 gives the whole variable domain DAGVTQSPTHLIKTRGQQVTLRCSPKSGHDTVSWYQQALGQGPQFIFQYYEEEERQRGNFPDRFSGHQFPNYSSELNVNALLLGDSALYLCASSLQGANTEAFFGQGTRLTVV.

CDR3 residues: CASSDSLKGGYTF. The chain links TRBV6-1 to TRBJ1-2; TCRdb's assignment of TRBD1 cannot be checked, as there is no DNA. Germline V gives CDR1 MNHNS, CDR2 SASEGT. This CDR3 contains 13 residues.

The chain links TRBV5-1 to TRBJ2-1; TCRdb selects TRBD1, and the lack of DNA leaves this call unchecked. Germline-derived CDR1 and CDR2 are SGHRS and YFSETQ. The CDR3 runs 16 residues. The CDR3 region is CASSPWTVAEDNEQFF.

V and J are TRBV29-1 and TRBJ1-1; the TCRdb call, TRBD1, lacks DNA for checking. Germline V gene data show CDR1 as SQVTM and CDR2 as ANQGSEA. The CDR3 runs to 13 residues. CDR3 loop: CSVPGHVAREAFF.

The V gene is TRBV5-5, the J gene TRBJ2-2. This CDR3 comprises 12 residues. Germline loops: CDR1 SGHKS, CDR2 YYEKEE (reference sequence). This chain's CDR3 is CATMGWTGELFF.

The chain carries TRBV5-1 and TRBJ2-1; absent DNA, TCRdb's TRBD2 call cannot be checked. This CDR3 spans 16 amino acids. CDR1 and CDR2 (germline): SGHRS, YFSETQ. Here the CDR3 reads CASSLNEERVFNEQFF.

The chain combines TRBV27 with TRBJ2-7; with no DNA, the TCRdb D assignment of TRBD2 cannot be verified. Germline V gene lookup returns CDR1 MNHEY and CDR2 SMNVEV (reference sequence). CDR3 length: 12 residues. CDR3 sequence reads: CASSLVGMEQYF.

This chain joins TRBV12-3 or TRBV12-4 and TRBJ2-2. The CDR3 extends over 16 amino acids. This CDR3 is CASSTHKAANTGELFF.

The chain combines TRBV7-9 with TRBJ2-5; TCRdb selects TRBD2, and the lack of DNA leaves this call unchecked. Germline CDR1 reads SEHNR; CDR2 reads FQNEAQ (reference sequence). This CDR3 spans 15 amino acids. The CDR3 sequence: CASSLVGGATETQYF.

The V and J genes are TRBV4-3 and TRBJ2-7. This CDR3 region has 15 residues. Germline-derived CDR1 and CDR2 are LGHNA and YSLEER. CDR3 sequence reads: CASSQFSADSYEQYF.

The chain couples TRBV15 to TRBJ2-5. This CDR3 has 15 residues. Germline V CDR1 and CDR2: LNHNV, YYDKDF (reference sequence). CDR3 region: CATSRGGTAEETQYF.

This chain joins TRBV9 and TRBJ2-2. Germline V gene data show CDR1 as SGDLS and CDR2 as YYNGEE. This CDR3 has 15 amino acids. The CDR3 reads CASSVALAGTGELFF.

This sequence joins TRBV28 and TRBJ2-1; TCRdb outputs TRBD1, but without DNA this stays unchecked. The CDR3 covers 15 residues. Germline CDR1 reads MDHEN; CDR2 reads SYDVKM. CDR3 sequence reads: CASSLSVLGVNEQFF.

The CDR3 loop is CASSMTGDSYEQYF. The chain employs TRBV19 and TRBJ2-7; the D call of TRBD1 rests on TCRdb alone, since no DNA is present to check it. This CDR3 comprises 14 residues. Germline assignment: CDR1 LNHDA and CDR2 SQIVND (reference sequence).

CDR3 loop: CSVEVGDRQSYEQYF. The V and J genes are TRBV29-1 and TRBJ2-7; there is no DNA to check the TCRdb D call of TRBD1. The CDR3 contains 15 residues. Germline V lookup: CDR1 SQVTM, CDR2 ANQGSEA.

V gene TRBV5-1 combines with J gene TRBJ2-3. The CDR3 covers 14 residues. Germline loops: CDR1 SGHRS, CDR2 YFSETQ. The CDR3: CASHPGLATDTQYF. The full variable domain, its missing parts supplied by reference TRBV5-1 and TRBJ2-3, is KAGVTQTPRYLIKTRGQQVTLSCSPISGHRSVSWYQQTPGQGLQFLFEYFSETQRNKGNFPGRFSGRQFSNSRSEMNVSTLELGDSALYLCASHPGLATDTQYFGPGTRLTVL.

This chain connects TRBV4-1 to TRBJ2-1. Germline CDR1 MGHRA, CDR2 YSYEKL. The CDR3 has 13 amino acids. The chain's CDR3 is CASSQDFYNEQFF.

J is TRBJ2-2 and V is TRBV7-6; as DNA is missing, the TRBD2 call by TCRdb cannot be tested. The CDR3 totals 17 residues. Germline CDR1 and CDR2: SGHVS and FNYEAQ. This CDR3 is CASSYPLGGANTGELFF.

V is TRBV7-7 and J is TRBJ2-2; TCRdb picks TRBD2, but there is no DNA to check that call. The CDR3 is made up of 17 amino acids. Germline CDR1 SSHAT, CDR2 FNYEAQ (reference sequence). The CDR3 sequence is CASSTGPAGGDTGELFF.

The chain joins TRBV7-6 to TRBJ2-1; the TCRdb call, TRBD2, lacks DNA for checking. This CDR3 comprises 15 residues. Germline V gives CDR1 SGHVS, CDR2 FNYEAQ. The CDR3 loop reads CASSTRLAGGHEQFF.